The 11 T cell receptor beta chains below come from one sample, sequenced in a study of T cells after yellow fever vaccination (dated by TCRdb to 2018 to 2020). The treatment or condition label of this sample denotes: live attenuated yellow fever vaccine strain. The library was obtained by 5' RACE. This sample was sequenced with an Illumina HiSeq 2500. TCRdb ran its own pipeline on the public reads, namely fastp trimming at Q25 and MiXCR clone calling, and kept in-frame beta chains. Merged by CDR3 protein, the rows form single entries marked with the most common genes and DNA. This sample comprises about 300,000 distinct CDR3 sequences, around 6.8% of them detected only once. The ten largest make up roughly a sixth of the sample. The material sequenced was PBMCs, taken about 41 days after the first yellow fever vaccination. The receptors shown here come from a man aged 18-30 years who received the YFV17D yellow fever vaccine.

The chain couples TRBV7-9 to TRBJ2-5; D remains ambiguous. This CDR3 contains 15 residues. CDR1 is SEHNR and CDR2 is FQNEAQ in the germline V gene (reference sequence). V was cut by 0 bases and J by 2 bases, with 10 bases left in between. This chain's CDR3 is CASSLARQAQETQYF. CDR3 DNA sequence: TGTGCCAGCAGCTTAGCGAGGCAAGCACAAGAGACCCAGTACTTC.

This clonotype has a handful of counts. V usage is TRBV12-3 or TRBV12-4 and J usage is TRBJ2-3, with D possibly TRBD2 on 5 matching bases. The CDR3 runs to 15 residues. V gave up 1 base and J gave up 2 bases, with 10 bases separating them. As DNA, the CDR3 is TGTGCCAGCAGTTTAGTTACGGGGATCACAGATACGCAGTATTTT. Translation: CASSLVTGITDTQYF.

The chain links TRBV18 to TRBJ2-6; D tentatively reads TRBD1 or TRBD2 (5 bases each). This CDR3 comprises 18 residues. Trimming removed 6 bases at V and 0 bases at J, with 18 bases between. CDR1 and CDR2 from the germline V gene are KGHSH and LQKENI. CDR3 DNA sequence: TGTGCCAGCTCGGTCTCCGGGACCTTCTCCTCTGGGGCCAACGTCCTGACTTTC. It is translated as CASSVSGTFSSGANVLTF.

This clonotype has a handful of counts. This chain connects TRBV12-3 or TRBV12-4 to TRBJ1-1; 11 bases align to TRBD1. The V gene end was trimmed by 7 bases and the J gene end by 5 bases; junction bases not matched to a gene: 9. CDR3 length: 15 amino acids. The CDR3 region is CASTLPGTGGTEAFF. The CDR3 coding sequence is TGTGCCAGCACCCTCCCAGGGACAGGGGGTACTGAAGCTTTCTTT.

In its sample, this clonotype was seen a few times. The rearrangement links TRBV20-1 to TRBJ1-4; no clear D gene. V was shortened by 5 bases and J by 4 bases, with 8 bases between the two germline ends. The CDR3 contains 12 residues. CDR1 and CDR2 (germline): DFQATT, SNEGSKA (reference sequence). CDR3 sequence (DNA): TGCAGTGCTGGACCCGTTAATGAAAAACTGTTTTTT. This encodes CSAGPVNEKLFF.

There are many counts of this clonotype. The J gene is TRBJ2-1, the V gene TRBV4-1; 7 positions agree with TRBD2. V was pared by 2 bases and J by 7 bases, with 8 bases of the junction left unmatched. The CDR3 is made up of 15 amino acids. CDR1 is MGHRA, CDR2 YSYEKL, per germline. This CDR3 is CASSQPTGGRNEQFF. CDR3 DNA sequence: TGCGCCAGCAGCCAACCCACGGGGGGAAGGAATGAGCAGTTCTTC.

This clonotype was counted at least ten times. The gene calls are TRBV5-1 and TRBJ2-1, with no clear D. Germline-derived CDR1 and CDR2 are SGHRS and YFSETQ. The CDR3 runs 16 residues. Trimming stripped 2 bases from V and 7 bases from J, with 19 bases between. This CDR3 is CASSLPRSSGGNEQFF. CDR3 nucleotides: TGCGCCAGCAGCTTACCCAGATCAAGTGGTGGGAATGAGCAGTTCTTC.

This clonotype was counted only a few times. The chain recombines TRBV6-1 with TRBJ1-5; possibly TRBD1 for D (6 bases). V was pared by 7 bases and J by 7 bases, with 14 bases between. This CDR3 has 13 residues. Per the germline V gene, CDR1 is MNHNS and CDR2 is SASEGT. CDR3 in amino acids: CASTQGLEQPQHF. The DNA for the CDR3 is TGTGCCAGCACGCAGGGGTTAGAACAGCCCCAGCATTTT.

This clonotype has just a few counts. The chain recombines TRBV5-6 with TRBJ2-3, with D possibly TRBD2 on 6 matching bases. Germline-derived CDR1 and CDR2 are SGHDT and YYEEEE. This CDR3 comprises 14 residues. V lost 3 bases to trimming and J lost 6 bases, with 14 bases between them. CDR3: CASSYSGGDDTQYF. In DNA form, the CDR3 reads TGTGCCAGCAGCTACTCTGGAGGGGACGATACGCAGTATTTT. Together with reference TRBV5-6 and TRBJ2-3, the CDR3 gives the full variable domain: DAGVTQSPTHLIKTRGQQVTLRCSPKSGHDTVSWYQQALGQGPQFIFQYYEEEERQRGNFPDRFSGHQFPNYSSELNVNALLLGDSALYLCASSYSGGDDTQYFGPGTRLTVL.

This clonotype was seen a handful of times. J is TRBJ2-7 and V is TRBV5-5; TRBD1 matches 8 bases. Germline V lookup: CDR1 SGHKS, CDR2 YYEKEE (reference sequence). The CDR3 runs to 14 residues. The trim removed 4 bases at V and 5 bases at J, leaving 8 bases unmatched. The DNA of the CDR3 is TGTGCCAGCAGCAGAGGGACAGGTTTAAACGAGCAGTACGTC. Its translation is CASSRGTGLNEQYV.

The J gene is TRBJ2-7, the V gene TRBV7-9, with no clear D. Looked up from germline, CDR1 is SEHNR and CDR2 is FQNEAQ (reference sequence). V was pared by 4 bases and J by 0 bases, with 7 bases between. The CDR3 spans 13 residues. CDR3 amino acids: CASSSPLSYEQYF. CDR3 sequence (DNA): TGTGCCAGCAGCTCCCCTCTCTCCTACGAGCAGTACTTC.